Following are 5 T cell receptor beta chains from one sample sequenced in a study of blood T cells in healthy people across ages. The authors ran a second PCR of about 6 to 11 cycles using a sample-barcoded 5' primer and a J-beta primer mix. TCRdb used MiXCR to reprocess the 5' RACE reads, holding one entry per CDR3 protein. Altogether around 700,000 distinct CDR3 sequences are present, 20% to 30% being singletons, with the ten largest covering just under 9.5%. The sample also formed part of further work on T cells of mothers and their children.

Sample: blood. The receptors come from a boy aged 10-17 years in good health.

This clonotype was seen more than once but under ten times. V is TRBV27 and J is TRBJ1-4; D is undetermined. Trimming took off 3 bases at V and 2 bases at J, with 13 bases between the two ends. The CDR3 has 16 residues. Germline CDR1 and CDR2: MNHEY and SMNVEV (reference sequence). The DNA of the CDR3 is TGTGCCAGCAGTTTTGGGAGGCAATCGACTAATGAAAAACTGTTTTTT. Its translation is CASSFGRQSTNEKLFF.

The genes are TRBV7-9 and TRBJ2-7; no clear D gene. The ends were cut back, 0 bases at V and 2 bases at J, with 20 bases in the middle. Germline assignment: CDR1 SEHNR and CDR2 FQNEAQ (reference sequence). This CDR3 region has 18 residues. The CDR3 nucleotides read TGTGCCAGCAGCTTAGCGTTGGGGTTCGAGCGCCTAACCTACGAGCAGTACTTC. Translation: CASSLALGFERLTYEQYF.

This clonotype was counted many times. The V gene is TRBV24-1, the J gene TRBJ2-3; no firm D call. The CDR3 is 15 amino acids. Germline loops: CDR1 KGHDR, CDR2 SFDVKD. Trimming removed 4 bases from V and 0 bases from J, with 10 bases in between. The CDR3 bases are TGTGCCACCAGTGAGGCGACGGCAAGCACAGATACGCAGTATTTT. Translation: CATSEATASTDTQYF.

The rearrangement links TRBV29-1 to TRBJ2-7; perhaps D is TRBD1 or TRBD2 (5 bases each). V lost 6 bases to trimming and J lost 0 bases, with 12 bases between them. From germline, CDR1 is SQVTM and CDR2 ANQGSEA. CDR3 length equals 13 residues. The CDR3 loop reads CSVGPDNSYEQYF. The CDR3 DNA reads as TGCAGCGTGGGACCCGATAACTCCTACGAGCAGTACTTC.

The chain uses TRBV28 and TRBJ2-5; tentative D call: TRBD1 (5 bases). V lost 1 base and J lost 1, with 10 bases in between. CDR1 MDHEN and CDR2 SYDVKM come from the germline V gene. The CDR3 sequence is 15 residues long. The CDR3 region has the DNA TGTGCCAGCAGTTTATTTGACAGCTTCCAAGAGACCCAGTACTTC. Residues: CASSLFDSFQETQYF.